This entry describes one T cell receptor (beta chain). Its antigen remains undetermined. This sample is drawn from a study of cytomegalovirus exposure and HLA in healthy donors (dated by TCRdb to the late 2010s). Looking at the study overall: An earlier analysis of 587 of the donors reported about 260 Gb of sequence data and 117 million unique TCR beta sequences obtained from about 179 million T cells. Roughly 300 gigabases of sequencing data and approximately 93 million unique TCR sequences were included in an early release covering over 600 HLA-typed donors. Of the 300 to 450 genotyped donors, over 65% fell in the genetic ancestry cluster associated with self-reported Caucasian donors. The study aimed to test whether cataloging public T cell receptors could reveal signatures of past pathogen exposure. The study used immunosequencing to profile the T cell repertoires of approximately 640 subjects and linked those repertoires to cytomegalovirus serostatus. Along with the approximately 700-subject first cohort, a separate validation cohort of more than 90 different subjects was used. To predict cytomegalovirus infection status, the study brought together high-throughput TCR immunosequencing, statistical association of individual TCRs with disease status, and machine learning. A later analysis re-examined previously published TCR beta repertoires from more than 650 donors and added high-resolution HLA genotyping to investigate patterns of TCR occurrence. In the later analysis, no new phenotypic data were used to find candidate immune exposures; instead, reliance was placed on TCR beta sequences and their occurrence across donors. To decide whether each TCR beta V gene segment behaved as functional or pseudogenic, an earlier analysis of over 500 of the donors relied on high-throughput TCR beta sequencing. Donor age, sex, ethnicity and CMV serostatus were compiled alongside the repertoire data. A later genetic analysis took genome-wide SNP genotypes for about 65% of the 666 donors and used that subset as a discovery cohort. Every discovery cohort repertoire had been produced on one sequencing platform. Class I and class II HLA loci were covered by the typing at four-digit resolution. The number of donors typed differed by locus, with about 629-640 for A, B, C, DRB1 and DQB1, about 500 for DQA1, some 570 for DPA1, and some 440 for DPB1. About 5 DR-DQ haplotypes were handled as single units for association and clustering, since linkage in the cohort was strong. Among 398 genotyped donors of the cohort, an average of around 240,000 unique TCR beta nucleotide sequences were sequenced per donor, approximately 20% of them non-productive. What the study reported, not specific to this receptor: In vitro tests confirmed that three of the cytomegalovirus-associated TCR beta chains recognize cytomegalovirus antigens. Roughly uniform sequencing depth across donors was assumed in presence/absence analyses, although this assumption may not hold. Because HLA typing was unavailable for some donors at each locus, only the typed subset was used in association tests. The classifier was reported to diagnose cytomegalovirus status with high specificity and sensitivity in both the original and validation cohorts. In a later analysis, more than 15,000 TCR beta sequences were associated with specific HLA alleles at a false discovery rate of 0.05. In an earlier analysis of approximately 600 of the donors, most TCR beta V segments were observed in productive rearrangements about 87% or about 30% of the time, broadly matching IMGT annotations. In a later analysis, several top co-occurrence clusters were reported to appear linked to parvovirus B19, influenza, CMV and Epstein-Barr virus. The cohort was sequenced for TCR beta chains only, and without alpha or paired-chain data the features that could be detected were limited. Correlated functional status among segregating V segments might reflect linkage disequilibrium, but an unknown experimental factor could not be ruled out. Most CMV-associated TCR beta chains appeared to be HLA-restricted in a later analysis, and the HLA associations seemed to be driven largely by CMV exposure. Some IMGT-functional V segments, including TRBV6-2 and TRBV6-3, could not be told apart with the 87-base-pair reads, so those segments were excluded. Because counts were too low, seventeen rarely observed V segments, including chromosome 9 orphons, were excluded from the earlier analysis of 500 to 700 of the donors. A further reported finding was that TCR beta sequences accurately predicted the HLA-A and HLA-B alleles for most subjects in the first cohort. A later analysis found that TCR association rates varied across HLA loci, with DRB1 alleles showing the most associated TCRs and HLA-C alleles the fewest. For the cohort, immune exposure information was limited to CMV serostatus. The sequencing pipeline was judged likely to have produced a cluster of highly shared sequence variants as a technical artifact. In a later analysis, HLA-associated TCR beta chains were found to be more clonally expanded and to have lower generation probabilities than equally common non-associated chains. Across donors, most TCR sequences were observed very rarely, whereas some public TCRs were present in many individuals. In a later genetic analysis, fewer N-insertions in productive TCRs were reported among donors in an Asian-associated ancestry cluster than the 666-donor mean. Assigning TCR associations to individual alleles was difficult when HLA alleles, especially DR and DQ, strongly co-occurred. A total of 164 TCR beta chains were listed by the study as associated with cytomegalovirus. In a later genetic analysis, a missense DCLRE1C variant was associated with V-gene and J-gene trimming of TCR beta chains, and the association was replicated in an independent cohort. The authors suggested that the approach could potentially be generalized to other disease states and immunological phenotypes.

The cohort comprised 550 to 700 healthy bone marrow donors. At the time of sampling, every cohort member was nominally healthy, though immune exposures that went unrecorded were likely present. The donor was CMV seronegative and was included in the group of several hundred seronegative cohort members. A peripheral blood sample was provided by each donor, and peripheral blood mononuclear cells were used for TCR beta sequencing. The Qiagen DNeasy Blood Extraction Kit was used to extract genomic DNA from the blood cell samples. The CDR3 numbers 13 residues from cysteine through phenylalanine. The only DNA kept is the CDR3, 39 bases in frame from the first base. Per the germline V gene, SGHRS is the CDR1 and YFSETQ is the CDR2. V trim: 8 bases; J trim: 5 bases; unmatched bases: 6. Library preparation used the immunoSEQ multiplex PCR assay. The multiplex PCR relied on a mix of 60 forward primers for TCR Vbeta segments and 13 reverse primers for TCR Jbeta segments. Amplification of the CDR3 region of rearranged TCR beta genes was performed with a multiplex PCR assay on genomic DNA. The Illumina HiSeq System was used to sequence the amplified TCR beta libraries as 87-base-pair reads. On the study's bioinformatics: A later analysis tallied about 77 million unique TCR beta chains across the approximately 670 repertoires, and approximately 12 million of those chains were shared by two or more donors. A nearest-neighbor algorithm error-corrected the raw reads and collapsed the reads into unique sequences, merging closely related sequences to remove PCR and sequencing errors. Alignment of CDR3 sequences to IMGT reference sequences was used to assign V, D and J gene segments. For a sequence to be retained, at least a six-nucleotide match to both a V gene segment and a J gene segment was required. Rearrangements were classified as productive when the CDR3 lacked stop codons and remained in frame with V and J, and all other rearrangements were classified as non-productive. Following IMGT convention, CDR3 was defined as the stretch from the second conserved V-encoded cysteine to the conserved J-encoded phenylalanine. In an earlier analysis of roughly 580 of the donors, sequences lacking an unambiguous match to a single V gene segment were excluded. An earlier analysis of a few hundred of the donors classified V segments as functional when productive rearrangements were above 56.7% and as segregating when the standard deviation between donors was above 5%. A statistical classification framework was built to diagnose cytomegalovirus status from the catalog of TCR beta chain sequences. V and J gene assignment, in a later analysis, came from comparing TCR nucleotide sequences with IMGT/GENE-DB human TR gene sequences. The TCRdist pipeline was used in a later analysis to assign CDR3 sequences and most-parsimonious VDJ recombination scenarios. A later analysis defined each TCR beta chain by its CDR3 amino acid sequence plus V-gene family, and excluded reads lacking a unique V-gene family. To address suspected cross-contamination and a sequencing artifact, a later analysis removed roughly 580 highly shared, low-generation-probability nucleotide sequences. A later analysis calculated a clonal expansion index for each public chain from normalized within-repertoire ranks of inferred template counts. A later analysis computed generation probabilities with a VDJ recombination model fitted to out-of-frame rearrangements, and checked the results against IGoR. A later analysis scored TCR-TCR, TCR-HLA and TCR-CMV co-occurrence with hypergeometric tests, applying a repertoire-size bias correction to TCR pairs. To estimate false discovery rates, a later analysis permuted the HLA or CMV assignments 20 times. A later analysis grouped co-occurring TCRs with DBSCAN, adding TCRdist sequence similarity when clustering within HLA-allele-positive subsets. Repertoires with fewer than 30,000 or more than 120,000 public chains were left out of co-occurrence clustering, as were a handful of repertoires with anomalous nucleotide sharing. The table comes from immuneACCESS by way of TCRdb, which keeps in-frame sequences with V and J called. Part of the clones is missing from these tables; in studies checked, under half for an unresolved V gene and the rest for unknown reasons. V and J calls and clone size are as listed in that table; D and trimming were resolved from the DNA. The sample table on file contains some 46,000 clones. About 8% of the sample comes from the top ten.

The receptor comes from a male donor in good health and CMV-seronegative. The chain is made from TRBV5-1 and TRBJ2-3, and TRBD2 aligns with 9 junction nucleotides. The sample consisted of PBMCs. This receptor has the CDR3 CASSVAGEDTQYF. At the DNA level, the sequence is TGCGCCAGTTCTGTAGCGGGAGAAGATACGCAGTATTTT.